The sample holds many counts of the clone carrying this TCR beta chain. Its antigen remains unidentified. The V gene's germline CDR1 is MNHEY and CDR2 SMNVEV (reference sequence). V shed 0 bases and J shed 1 base, with 10 bases lying between them. The CDR3 covers 16 residues. This sample stems from a study of neurological immune-mediated disorders. General observations from the study: HTLV-1-associated myelopathy had the most TCR clonal expansion, while multiple sclerosis had the least, a level that fell below healthy controls.

The cDNA came from 5'RACE with 10-nucleotide random UMIs. MiXCR, run by TCRdb on the 5' RACE reads, gives a single entry per CDR3 protein. The sample shows some 68,000 distinct CDR3 sequences, roughly 15% of them seen only once. Noted time point: longitudinal time-point 1 (baseline). The material sequenced was PBMCs. The TCR comes from a female donor with HTLV-1-associated myelopathy (HAM/TSP). The rearrangement links TRBV27 to TRBJ1-3; D ambiguous. The CDR3 sequence: CASSLSIRTSGNTIYF. CDR3 nucleotide sequence: TGTGCCAGCAGTTTATCGATCAGGACTTCTGGAAACACCATATATTTT.